The entry below gives a single T cell receptor beta chain sequence along with its context. Trimming removed 0 bases at V and 7 bases at J, with 7 bases between. The germline V gene encodes CDR1 SGDLS and CDR2 YYNGEE. The CDR3 length is 13 residues. The sample belongs to a study of cytomegalovirus exposure and HLA in healthy donors. It was with 60 Vbeta and 13 Jbeta primers that the PCR ran. The repertoire was sequenced with immunoSEQ multiplex PCR; TCRdb's copy has only in-frame clones and lacks some. The sample shows around 200,000 clones, roughly 84% of them seen only once. The sequenced sample consisted of PBMCs. The chain recombines TRBV9 with TRBJ1-4, with D possibly matching TRBD1 (5 bases). The TCR comes from a girl aged 2 to 9 in good health and CMV-seropositive. The CDR3 nucleotides read TGTGCCAGCAGCGTAGTCGGGGGTGAAAAACTGTTTTTT. This encodes CASSVVGGEKLFF.